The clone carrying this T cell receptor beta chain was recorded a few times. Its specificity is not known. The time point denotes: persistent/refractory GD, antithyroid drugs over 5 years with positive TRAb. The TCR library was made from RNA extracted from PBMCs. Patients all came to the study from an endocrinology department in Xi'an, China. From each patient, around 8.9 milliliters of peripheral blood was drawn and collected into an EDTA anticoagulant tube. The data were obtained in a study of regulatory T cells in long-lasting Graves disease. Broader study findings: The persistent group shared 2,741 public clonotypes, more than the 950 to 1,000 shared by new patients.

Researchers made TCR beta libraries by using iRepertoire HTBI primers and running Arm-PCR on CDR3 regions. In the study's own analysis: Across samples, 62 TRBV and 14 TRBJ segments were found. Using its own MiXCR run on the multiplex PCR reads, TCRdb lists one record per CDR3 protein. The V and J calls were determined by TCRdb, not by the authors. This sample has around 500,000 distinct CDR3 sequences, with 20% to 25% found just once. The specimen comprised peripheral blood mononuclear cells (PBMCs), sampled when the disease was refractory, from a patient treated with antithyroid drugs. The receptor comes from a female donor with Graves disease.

CDR3 loop: CASGLAGGGETQYF. Written as DNA, the CDR3 is TGTGCTAGTGGTTTGGCGGGGGGGGGAGAGACCCAGTACTTC. This chain joins TRBV12-5 and TRBJ2-5, with 8 positions matching TRBD2. Germline loops: CDR1 LGHNT, CDR2 FRNRAP. Trimming took 1 base from V and 4 from J; bases not matched to a gene: 2. This CDR3 has 14 residues.